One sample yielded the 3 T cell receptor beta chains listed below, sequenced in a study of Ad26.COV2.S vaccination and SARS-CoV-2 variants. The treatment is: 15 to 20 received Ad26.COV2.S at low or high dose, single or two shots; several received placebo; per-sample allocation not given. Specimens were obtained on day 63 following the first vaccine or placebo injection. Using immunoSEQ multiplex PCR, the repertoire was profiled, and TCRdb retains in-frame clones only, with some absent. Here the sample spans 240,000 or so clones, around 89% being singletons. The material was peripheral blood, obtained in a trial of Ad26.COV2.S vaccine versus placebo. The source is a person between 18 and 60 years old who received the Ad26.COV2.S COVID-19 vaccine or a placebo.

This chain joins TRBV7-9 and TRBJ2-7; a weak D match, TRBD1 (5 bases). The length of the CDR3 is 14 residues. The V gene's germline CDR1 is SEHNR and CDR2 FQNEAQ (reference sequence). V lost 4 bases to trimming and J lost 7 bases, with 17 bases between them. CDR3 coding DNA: TGTGCCAGCAGCTGGGATTTCAGGGCTAAAGAGCAGTACTTC. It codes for CASSWDFRAKEQYF. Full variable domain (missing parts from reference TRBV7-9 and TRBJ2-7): DTGVSQNPRHKITKRGQNVTFRCDPISEHNRLYWYRQTLGQGPEFLTYFQNEAQLEKSRLLSDRFSAERPKGSFSTLEIQRTEQGDSAMYLCASSWDFRAKEQYFGPGTRLTVT.

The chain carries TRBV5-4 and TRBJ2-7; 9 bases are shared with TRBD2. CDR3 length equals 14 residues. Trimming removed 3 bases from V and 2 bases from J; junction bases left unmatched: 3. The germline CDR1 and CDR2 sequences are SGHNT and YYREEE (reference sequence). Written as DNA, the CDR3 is TGTGCCAGCAGCTGGCGGGGGGGGACCTACGAGCAGTACTTC. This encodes CASSWRGGTYEQYF.

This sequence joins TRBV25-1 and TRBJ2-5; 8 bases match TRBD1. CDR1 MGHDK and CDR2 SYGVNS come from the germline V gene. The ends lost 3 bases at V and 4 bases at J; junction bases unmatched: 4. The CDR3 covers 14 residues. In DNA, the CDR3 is TGTGCCAGCAGTGAGAGCAGGGGGCCAGAGACCCAGTACTTC. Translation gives CASSESRGPETQYF.